These 15 T cell receptor beta chains came from one sample sequenced in a study of early T cells in non-severe SARS-CoV-2 infection. TCRdb reprocessed the 5' RACE reads via MiXCR and lists one record per CDR3 protein. Of tens of thousands of distinct CDR3 sequences listed, over 9% are singletons. The sample taken for sequencing was whole blood. The source of these receptors is an adult who was a healthcare worker with PCR-confirmed SARS-CoV-2 infection or an uninfected control (not recorded which).

This chain joins TRBV7-3 and TRBJ2-1; 11 bases agree with TRBD2. J was trimmed by 3 bases and V by 5 bases; bases with no gene match: 3. The germline CDR1 and CDR2 sequences are SGHTA and FQGTGA. The CDR3 covers 15 residues. CDR3 region: CASSRTSGGYNEQFF. The CDR3 DNA sequence: TGTGCCAGCAGCCGAACTAGCGGGGGCTACAATGAGCAGTTCTTC. The full variable domain, in which reference TRBV7-3 and TRBJ2-1 provide the parts outside the CDR3, is GAGVSQTPSNKVTEKGKYVELRCDPISGHTALYWYRQSLGQGPEFLIYFQGTGAADDSGLPNDRFFAVRPEGSVSTLKIQRTERGDSAVYLCASSRTSGGYNEQFFGPGTRLTVL.

The table lists this clonotype with a few counts. V and J are TRBV7-2 and TRBJ2-7, with D tentatively TRBD1 or TRBD2 (5 bases each). CDR1 SGHTA and CDR2 FQGNSA come from the germline V gene. Trimming stripped 2 bases from V and 5 bases from J, with 13 bases between. The CDR3 totals 14 residues. The CDR3 is CASSLMGRGDEQYF. The CDR3 region has the DNA TGTGCCAGCAGCTTAATGGGAAGGGGAGACGAGCAGTACTTC.

V usage is TRBV7-9 and J usage is TRBJ2-7, with 7 positions matching TRBD1. Germline V gene data show CDR1 as SEHNR and CDR2 as FQNEAQ (reference sequence). The CDR3 length is 15 residues. With V trimmed by 4 bases and J by 3 bases, 9 bases remained unmatched. Written as DNA, the CDR3 is TGTGCCAGCAGCTCCGAGGGACAGCTTTACTACGAGCAGTACTTC. Translation gives CASSSEGQLYYEQYF.

This clonotype occurred a few times. V is TRBV10-3 and J is TRBJ2-7, with D maybe TRBD2 (5 bases). The V end was cut by 4 bases, the J end by 4 bases, with 23 bases between. CDR1 is ENHRY and CDR2 is SYGVKD in the germline V gene. The CDR3 is 17 amino acids. The CDR3 nucleotides read TGTGCCATCAGTGGGGTCTCGATGACAAGCCCGGGGTACGAGCAGTACTTC. Its translation: CAISGVSMTSPGYEQYF.

The chain has TRBV11-1 and TRBJ2-7; 9 nucleotides match TRBD1. The trim removed 6 bases at V and 2 bases at J, leaving 8 bases unmatched. The germline V gene encodes CDR1 SGHAT and CDR2 FQDESV (reference sequence). The CDR3 is made up of 15 amino acids. CDR3 in amino acids: CASRFRDRDPYEQYF. In nucleotides, the CDR3 is TGTGCCAGCAGGTTCCGGGACAGGGACCCCTACGAGCAGTACTTC.

This clonotype showed up many times. The rearrangement links TRBV6-1 to TRBJ1-5, with D unresolved. CDR1 and CDR2 from the germline V gene are MNHNS and SASEGT. This CDR3 is built from 13 residues. Trimming took 11 bases from V and 3 from J, leaving 14 bases between them. Here the CDR3 DNA reads TGTGCCTCCCTCGGCCAGGTCAATCAGCCCCAGCATTTT. Translated, it gives CASLGQVNQPQHF.

This clonotype was counted ten times or more. V is TRBV2 and J is TRBJ1-2; the D is unclear. The V gene's germline CDR1 is SNHLY and CDR2 FYNNEI. V lost 0 bases, J lost 4 bases, and 6 bases lay in between. The CDR3 covers 13 residues. CDR3 region: CASSEALTYGYTF. The CDR3 region has the DNA TGTGCCAGCAGTGAAGCGCTTACCTATGGCTACACCTTC.

This clonotype was picked up many times. V is TRBV10-3 and J is TRBJ1-3; 8 bases align to TRBD1. From germline, CDR1 is ENHRY and CDR2 SYGVKD. The CDR3 loop spans 15 amino acids. Trimming at V came to 10 bases and at J to 0 bases, leaving 8 bases not matched to a gene. CDR3 residues: CATRDRTSSGNTIYF. The CDR3 DNA sequence: TGTGCCACCCGGGACAGGACCTCCTCTGGAAACACCATATATTTT.

This clonotype was detected a few times. The V gene is TRBV6-1, the J gene TRBJ1-2; D not resolved. CDR1 and CDR2 from the germline V gene are MNHNS and SASEGT. Trimming left V 3 bases short and J 6 bases short, with 11 bases between. The CDR3 extends over 13 amino acids. CDR3 nucleotides: TGTGCCAGCAGTGACTTCCTGGCGGATGGCTACACCTTC. As protein: CASSDFLADGYTF.

The CDR3 loop is CASSDGPNYGYTF. CDR3 coding DNA: TGCGCCAGCAGTGACGGGCCTAACTATGGCTACACCTTC. The rearrangement links TRBV5-1 to TRBJ1-2; D not resolved. Germline loops: CDR1 SGHRS, CDR2 YFSETQ. The CDR3 runs 13 residues. The germline V and J ends were trimmed by 5 bases and 0 bases, with 8 bases remaining between them.

This clonotype showed up just a few times. Compared with germline, one end of the junction differs, possibly owing to a read error. The V gene is TRBV14, the J gene TRBJ1-2, with D unresolved. The CDR3 extends over 14 amino acids. Germline V lookup: CDR1 SGHDN, CDR2 FVKESK. CDR3 nucleotide sequence: TGTGCCAGCAGCCGCCAATCAACAGCGTATGACTACACCTTC. Its protein product is CASSRQSTAYDYTF.

This clonotype was counted only a few times. This chain uses TRBV25-1 with TRBJ2-3, with 13 bases fitting TRBD2. Per germline, CDR1 MGHDK and CDR2 SYGVNS. The CDR3 is made up of 17 amino acids. V shed 3 bases, J shed 2 bases, and the junction held 5 bases outside the gene matches. For the CDR3, the DNA is TGTGCCAGCAGTGAGGCTACTAGCGGGGGGGACACAGATACGCAGTATTTT. Its translation is CASSEATSGGDTDTQYF.

The chain combines TRBV20-1 with TRBJ1-2; D is unresolved. Germline CDR1 DFQATT, CDR2 SNEGSKA (reference sequence). V was cut by 6 bases and J by 8 bases, with 16 bases left in between. The CDR3 runs 12 residues. The CDR3 here is CSAPIRLKGYTF. The DNA of the CDR3 is TGCAGTGCCCCGATTAGGCTTAAGGGCTACACCTTC.

There are many counts of this clonotype. The rearrangement uses TRBV20-1 and TRBJ2-5, with D unclear. The length of the CDR3 is 15 residues. CDR1 and CDR2 (germline): DFQATT, SNEGSKA (reference sequence). V was clipped by 0 bases and J by 5 bases, with 16 bases between them. The CDR3 protein is CSARDLTGRPETQYF. The CDR3 nucleotides read TGCAGTGCTAGAGATCTTACGGGCCGCCCGGAGACCCAGTACTTC.

The chain couples TRBV19 to TRBJ1-2; D is ambiguous. The CDR3 is 13 residues long. Looked up from germline, CDR1 is LNHDA and CDR2 is SQIVND (reference sequence). Trimming removed 7 bases at V and 2 bases at J, with 11 bases between. This chain's CDR3 is CASTSDVNYGYTF. DNA for the CDR3: TGTGCCAGTACCTCTGACGTCAACTATGGCTACACCTTC.